The present T cell receptor (beta chain) was sequenced within a study of Graves' ophthalmopathy and Graves' hyperthyroidism. Study details: Ahead of any treatment, peripheral blood was obtained at the initial diagnosis.

Study outcomes and limitations: Detection in blood was also observed for most expanded thyroid clonotypes above 0.001 frequency. The study's model predicted ophthalmopathy progression at about 71% sensitivity and about 72% specificity.

As for this clonotype: Its antigen is unknown.

As the template, RNA transcripts were used to amplify TCR beta CDR3 regions. HTBI primers were employed in first-round RT-PCR, then a second-round multiplex PCR followed. From the multiplex PCR reads, TCRdb called clonotypes with MiXCR, one entry per CDR3 protein. This table has 200,000 to 300,000 distinct CDR3 sequences, about 46% appearing once. Exclusion covered patients with other autoimmune diseases or uncontrolled infections (as well as pregnancy or lactation). The CDR3 is 12 amino acids. Trimming cost V 7 bases and J 2 bases, with 8 bases left between them. The germline CDR1 and CDR2 sequences are MNHNY and SVGAGI (reference sequence).

The chain uses TRBV6-6 and TRBJ1-2; D unclear. This receptor was identified in an adult man with Graves' ophthalmopathy. Sequencing used peripheral blood. CDR3 nucleotide sequence: TGTGCCAGCAAAGCAGCGAACTATGGCTACACCTTC. This encodes CASKAANYGYTF.